These 29 T cell receptor beta chains were sequenced from one sample in a study of patients and donors after allogeneic stem cell transplantation. Via MiXCR, TCRdb re-called the RT-PCR reads, giving one row per CDR3 protein. The sample includes over 130,000 distinct CDR3 sequences, 30% to 45% of them seen just once. The sequenced sample consisted of blood, either unsorted or a sorted T cell fraction (not recorded which). The receptors were sampled from a human donor who was either an allogeneic HSCT recipient or a stem cell or donor lymphocyte infusion donor (not recorded which). It is not recorded whose cells these are; they may come from a transplant donor.

This chain uses TRBV5-5 with TRBJ2-3, with D perhaps TRBD2 (6 bases). The V gene lost 1 base and the J gene lost 5 bases, with 14 bases spanning the gap. CDR3 length: 15 amino acids. Germline V lookup: CDR1 SGHKS, CDR2 YYEKEE (reference sequence). The CDR3 bases are TGTGCCAGCAGCTTGTTCGGGGGAGGAGAAGATACGCAGTATTTT. It yields the protein CASSLFGGGEDTQYF.

Written as DNA, the CDR3 is TGTGCCAGCAGTTTAGGAAGGGGACCCAATGGCTACACCTTC. Protein sequence: CASSLGRGPNGYTF. V is TRBV12-3 or TRBV12-4 and J is TRBJ1-2; perhaps TRBD1 as D (5 bases). V was trimmed by 1 base and J by 6 bases, leaving 12 bases between them. The CDR3 loop spans 14 amino acids.

The rearrangement links TRBV5-4 to TRBJ1-1, with TRBD1 as a possible D gene (5 bases). The CDR3 covers 12 residues. The V and J ends lost 3 bases and 5 bases respectively, with 8 bases between them. In germline, CDR1 is SGHNT, CDR2 YYREEE (reference sequence). The CDR3 loop reads CASSWRGTEAFF. Written as DNA, the CDR3 is TGTGCCAGCAGCTGGAGGGGAACTGAAGCTTTCTTT.

The rearrangement joins TRBV5-5 to TRBJ1-1; the D is unclear. The germline V gene encodes CDR1 SGHKS and CDR2 YYEKEE (reference sequence). The CDR3 extends over 14 amino acids. Between the trimmed V and J ends, which lost 10 bases and 2 bases, there was a span of 18 bases. The CDR3 nucleotides are TGTGCCGGATCACGGGCCGATCCAAACACTGAAGCTTTCTTT. It is translated as CAGSRADPNTEAFF.

The CDR3 region has the DNA TGTGCCAGCAGTGAAAGAGGGGATAATTCACCCCTCCACTTT. Translated: CASSERGDNSPLHF. The rearrangement links TRBV2 to TRBJ1-6; possibly TRBD1 for D (5 bases). Germline values: CDR1 SNHLY, CDR2 FYNNEI. The CDR3 has 14 residues. The V and J ends lost 2 bases and 5 bases respectively, with 7 bases between them.

The table lists this clonotype with a few counts. The chain carries TRBV11-2 and TRBJ1-5; TRBD1 might be the D (5 bases). Germline CDR1 SGHAT, CDR2 FQNNGV. There are 15 residues in the CDR3. Trimming removed 3 bases at V and 6 bases at J, with 15 bases between. CDR3: CASSFKGDGVQPQHF. The CDR3 bases are TGTGCCAGCAGCTTCAAAGGGGATGGAGTTCAGCCCCAGCATTTT.

This clonotype was recorded once. The genes are TRBV5-1 and TRBJ2-3; 7 nucleotides agree with TRBD1. V was clipped by 1 base and J by 4 bases; unmatched bases: 6. The V gene's germline CDR1 is SGHRS and CDR2 YFSETQ. The CDR3 spans 15 residues. The CDR3 spells CASSLPGTAADTQYF. The CDR3, as DNA: TGCGCCAGCAGCTTGCCCGGGACAGCCGCAGATACGCAGTATTTT.

The rearrangement joins TRBV7-3 to TRBJ2-1, with D perhaps matching TRBD2 (6 bases). Trimming took 5 bases from V and 3 from J, leaving 14 bases between them. Germline assignment: CDR1 SGHTA and CDR2 FQGTGA. The CDR3 consists of 15 residues. CDR3 sequence: CASSPLRGLYNEQFF. The CDR3 region has the DNA TGTGCCAGCAGCCCGTTGAGGGGACTCTACAATGAGCAGTTCTTC.

The table lists this clonotype with a few counts. The chain employs TRBV27 and TRBJ1-6; D gene uncertain. V was trimmed by 4 bases and J by 4 bases, leaving 5 bases between them. The CDR3 has 13 residues. Looked up from germline, CDR1 is MNHEY and CDR2 is SMNVEV (reference sequence). The chain's CDR3 is CASSSGYNSPLHF. The CDR3 DNA reads TGTGCCAGCAGTTCCGGTTATAATTCACCCCTCCACTTT.

This rearrangement joins TRBV15 to TRBJ1-6; D is unclear. V was shortened by 2 bases and J by 7 bases, with 6 bases between the two germline ends. The CDR3 sequence is 13 residues long. The germline CDR1 and CDR2 sequences are LNHNV and YYDKDF (reference sequence). The CDR3 spells CATSRNINSPLHF. The CDR3 coding sequence is TGTGCCACCAGCAGAAATATAAATTCACCCCTCCACTTT.

In this sample, this clonotype turned up a few times. J is TRBJ1-4 and V is TRBV12-3 or TRBV12-4, with 7 bases lining up with TRBD1. Germline trimming cut 5 bases from V and 5 bases from J; bases unmatched to any gene: 8. The CDR3 consists of 15 residues. CDR3 sequence (DNA): TGTGCCAGCAGTCAGTCCGGGACAGACAATGAAAAACTGTTTTTT. It yields the protein CASSQSGTDNEKLFF.

The V call is TRBV9, the J call TRBJ2-2, with TRBD1 identical over 10 bases. This CDR3 comprises 17 residues. V shed 0 bases, J shed 1 base, and the junction held 3 bases outside the gene matches. The germline CDR1 and CDR2 sequences are SGDLS and YYNGEE. This CDR3 reads CASSVAGTGENTGELFF. CDR3 in DNA: TGTGCCAGCAGCGTAGCAGGGACAGGGGAGAACACCGGGGAGCTGTTTTTT.

This clonotype was picked up a small number of times. CDR3 nucleotide sequence: TGTGCCAGCAGCCAAGTGTCAACTGGAAACACCATATATTTT. Translating it yields CASSQVSTGNTIYF. V gene TRBV3-1 combines with J gene TRBJ1-3; no firm D call. The CDR3 is 14 residues long. CDR1 and CDR2 from the germline V gene are LGHDT and YNNKEL (reference sequence). V dropped 1 base and J dropped 2 bases, with 6 bases sitting between them.

This clonotype turned up a few times. The chain carries TRBV5-1 and TRBJ1-4; 7 bases match TRBD1. This CDR3 is built from 14 residues. Trimming took 4 bases from V and 4 from J; bases not matched to a gene: 4. Looked up from germline, CDR1 is SGHRS and CDR2 is YFSETQ. As DNA, the CDR3 is TGCGCCAGCAGCGTCGGGACAGATAATGAAAAACTGTTTTTT. Translated: CASSVGTDNEKLFF.

This clonotype is a singleton in its sample. The chain couples TRBV14 to TRBJ2-7; D is undetermined. V dropped 0 bases and J dropped 2 bases, with 17 bases sitting between them. The germline V gene encodes CDR1 SGHDN and CDR2 FVKESK. This CDR3 comprises 17 residues. Here the CDR3 reads CASSQDSPGASTYEQYF. CDR3 DNA: TGTGCCAGCAGCCAAGATTCCCCGGGCGCATCTACCTACGAGCAGTACTTC.

This chain links TRBV3-1 with TRBJ2-1; weak D call: TRBD2 (7 bases). The V and J ends lost 0 bases and 6 bases respectively, with 21 bases between them. Germline V gene lookup returns CDR1 LGHDT and CDR2 YNNKEL (reference sequence). The CDR3 covers 18 residues. Here the CDR3 reads CASSQDLVGGARVNEQFF. CDR3 DNA sequence: TGTGCCAGCAGCCAAGATCTCGTGGGGGGGGCTAGAGTCAATGAGCAGTTCTTC.

The chain is built from TRBV29-1 and TRBJ1-5; unclear D gene. Germline loops: CDR1 SQVTM, CDR2 ANQGSEA. Trimming stripped 5 bases from V and 1 base from J, with 15 bases between. The CDR3 is made up of 15 amino acids. The CDR3 region has the DNA TGCAGCGTTTTAGAGTCCGGCACGAGCAATCAGCCCCAGCATTTT. Protein sequence: CSVLESGTSNQPQHF.

The chain joins TRBV24-1 to TRBJ1-2; D is unresolved. There are 16 residues in the CDR3. Trimming removed 4 bases from V and 6 bases from J, with 20 bases in between. Per the germline V gene, CDR1 is KGHDR and CDR2 is SFDVKD. The CDR3 here is CATSDSTEKKGNGYTF. The CDR3 DNA is TGTGCCACCAGTGACAGTACTGAAAAAAAAGGAAATGGCTACACCTTC.

This clonotype was seen only a few times. J is TRBJ1-2 and V is TRBV6-1; D is possibly TRBD1 (5 bases). Trimming cost V 7 bases and J 0 bases, with 12 bases left between them. This CDR3 is 14 amino acids long. In germline, CDR1 is MNHNS, CDR2 SASEGT. Here the CDR3 reads CASNRDRSNYGYTF. The CDR3 bases are TGTGCCAGCAACCGGGACCGCTCTAACTATGGCTACACCTTC.

The CDR3 is CATRDSDNQPQHF. CDR3 DNA: TGTGCCACCCGGGACAGCGATAATCAGCCCCAGCATTTT. This rearrangement joins TRBV24-1 to TRBJ1-5, with 7 nucleotides matching TRBD1. The V gene's germline CDR1 is KGHDR and CDR2 SFDVKD. V shed 9 bases and J 4 bases; nucleotides not matched to a gene: 5. The CDR3 covers 13 residues.

This clonotype was detected a few times. The chain links TRBV20-1 to TRBJ1-1; 9 positions agree with TRBD1. The junction had 15 bases not matched to a gene; V was cut back by 1 base and J by 6 bases. The CDR3 has 17 residues. Germline values: CDR1 DFQATT, CDR2 SNEGSKA (reference sequence). DNA for the CDR3: TGCAGTGCTAGAGTACTACAGGGGGCGGTAATGAGGGCTGAAGCTTTCTTT. Protein product: CSARVLQGAVMRAEAFF.

This clonotype was recorded a few times. This chain joins TRBV20-1 and TRBJ1-2, with 7 bases lining up with TRBD1. The CDR3 is 12 residues long. Trimming took 1 base from V and 4 from J; bases not matched to a gene: 0. CDR1 and CDR2 (germline): DFQATT, SNEGSKA (reference sequence). CDR3 bases: TGCAGTGCTAGAGGGGACAGCTATGGCTACACCTTC. Translation: CSARGDSYGYTF.

This clonotype was detected only a few times. The V call is TRBV27, the J call TRBJ1-1; maybe TRBD1 (6 bases). The germline V and J ends were trimmed by 5 bases and 3 bases, with 16 bases remaining between them. The V gene's germline CDR1 is MNHEY and CDR2 SMNVEV (reference sequence). This CDR3 contains 15 residues. The chain's CDR3 is CASSLNRVLDTEAFF. In DNA, the CDR3 is TGTGCCAGCAGTCTAAACAGGGTATTGGACACTGAAGCTTTCTTT.

The chain carries TRBV3-1 and TRBJ2-1, with D uncertain. Germline V CDR1 and CDR2: LGHDT, YNNKEL (reference sequence). Trimming pared 4 bases from V and 8 bases from J, leaving 9 bases between. This CDR3 region has 12 residues. The chain's CDR3 is CASSRVSHEQFF. For the CDR3, the DNA is TGTGCCAGCAGCCGAGTTTCGCATGAGCAGTTCTTC.

This clonotype was seen more than once but under ten times. V gene TRBV7-3 combines with J gene TRBJ1-1; D might be TRBD1 (5 bases). V was pared by 0 bases and J by 1 base, with 12 bases between. CDR1 and CDR2 from the germline V gene are SGHTA and FQGTGA. The CDR3 is 16 amino acids. In nucleotides, the CDR3 is TGTGCCAGCAGCTTAACGGGGGTCCGGCCGAACACTGAAGCTTTCTTT. Translation gives CASSLTGVRPNTEAFF.

This clonotype occurred once. The rearrangement links TRBV5-5 to TRBJ1-1, with D possibly TRBD1 on 5 matching bases. V lost 3 bases to trimming and J lost 1 base, with 10 bases between them. CDR3 length equals 14 residues. Germline V CDR1 and CDR2: SGHKS, YYEKEE (reference sequence). As DNA, the CDR3 is TGTGCCAGCAGCTGGGGACCTACGAACACTGAAGCTTTCTTT. Translating it yields CASSWGPTNTEAFF.

The rearrangement joins TRBV11-2 to TRBJ2-1, with D hard to call. The CDR3 has 16 residues. Trimming took off 0 bases at V and 10 bases at J, with 19 bases between the two ends. CDR1 is SGHAT and CDR2 is FQNNGV in the germline V gene. The CDR3 DNA is TGTGCCAGCAGCTTAGAGGTCGCGGTGGCCCCAAGAGAGCAGTTCTTC. It is translated as CASSLEVAVAPREQFF. The full variable domain, completed using reference TRBV11-2 and TRBJ2-1, is EAGVAQSPRYKIIEKRQSVAFWCNPISGHATLYWYQQILGQGPKLLIQFQNNGVVDDSQLPKDRFSAERLKGVDSTLKIQPAKLEDSAVYLCASSLEVAVAPREQFFGPGTRLTVL.

In this sample, this clonotype turned up many times. The gene calls are TRBV5-1 and TRBJ1-1; D perhaps matches TRBD1 (5 bases). The CDR3 runs 15 residues. Between the trimmed V and J ends, which lost 3 bases and 4 bases, there was a span of 16 bases. The germline CDR1 and CDR2 sequences are SGHRS and YFSETQ. The CDR3 DNA is TGCGCCAGCAGCTCTCGGGACCGAGAGACCACTGAAGCTTTCTTT. Protein: CASSSRDRETTEAFF.

Here the CDR3 reads CASSLTAGREETQYF. CDR3 DNA: TGTGCCAGCAGCTTAACCGCCGGCAGGGAAGAGACCCAGTACTTC. The chain is built from TRBV7-3 and TRBJ2-5, with a possible D match to TRBD1 (5 bases). This CDR3 is built from 15 residues. Trimming stripped 0 bases from V and 3 bases from J, with 11 bases between. CDR1 is SGHTA and CDR2 is FQGTGA in the germline V gene.